This T cell receptor beta chain was identified during a study of metastatic and nonmetastatic thyroid tumors. Findings and limits, study-wide: Relative to benign nodules, malignant thyroid tumors were reportedly characterized by significantly elevated TCR beta diversity in blood and tumor.

TCRdb recomputed clones from the PCR reads via MiXCR. The sample yields roughly 72,000 clones, more than 15% seen once. Not a single patient had been given any form of treatment at any point before undergoing thyroid surgery. About this clone: As yet, its antigen is unknown.

The CDR3 totals 17 residues. Germline assignment: CDR1 KGHSH and CDR2 LQKENI. Trimming took 3 bases from V and 0 from J, leaving 17 bases between them. The receptor was isolated from a female donor with papillary thyroid cancer or a benign thyroid nodule (not recorded which). Some clones in this sample may be carry-over from other donors' samples. Sequenced material: blood. The chain carries TRBV18 and TRBJ1-2; D is unresolved. CDR3 sequence (DNA): TGTGCCAGCTCACCCCTATGGCGGGAAAAAGCTAACTATGGCTACACCTTC. Translation: CASSPLWREKANYGYTF.